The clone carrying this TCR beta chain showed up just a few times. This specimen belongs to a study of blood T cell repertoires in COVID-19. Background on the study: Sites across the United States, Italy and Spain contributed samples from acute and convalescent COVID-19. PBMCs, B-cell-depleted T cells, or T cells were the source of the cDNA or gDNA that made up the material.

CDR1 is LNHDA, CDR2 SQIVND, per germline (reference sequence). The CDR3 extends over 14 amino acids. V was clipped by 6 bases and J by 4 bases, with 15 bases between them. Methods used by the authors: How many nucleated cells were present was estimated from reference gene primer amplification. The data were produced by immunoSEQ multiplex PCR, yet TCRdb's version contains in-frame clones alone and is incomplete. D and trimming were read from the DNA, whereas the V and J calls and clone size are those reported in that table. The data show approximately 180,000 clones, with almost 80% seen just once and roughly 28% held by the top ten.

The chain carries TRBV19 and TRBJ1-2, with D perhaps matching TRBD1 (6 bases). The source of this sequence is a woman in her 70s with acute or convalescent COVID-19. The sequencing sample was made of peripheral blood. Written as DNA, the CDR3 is TGTGCCAGTAGCCCAAGAGGGGGGGCCTATGGCTACACCTTC. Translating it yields CASSPRGGAYGYTF.